These 9 T cell receptor beta chains originate from one sample sequenced in a study of T-cell reconstitution after alpha-beta-depleted transplantation in children. Molecular barcoding with unique molecular identifiers was used for the TCRbeta library. TCRdb recomputed calls from the PCR reads with MiXCR, one row per CDR3 protein. This table holds about 240,000 distinct CDR3 sequences, 12% found once. Here the sequenced sample was PBMCs from the stem cell graft donor, taken from the stem cell graft. The source of these receptors is a human donor who donated a stem cell graft to a child with acute lymphoblastic leukemia.

This clonotype was picked up many times. This chain links TRBV6-2 or TRBV6-3 with TRBJ1-2; the D is unclear. The V end lost 4 bases, the J end lost 11 bases, and 11 bases lay between the germline ends. Germline values: CDR1 MNHEY, CDR2 SVGEGT. This CDR3 region has 11 residues. DNA of the CDR3: TGTGCCAGCAGTTTCGGACGCGTTTACACCTTC. It yields the protein CASSFGRVYTF.

This clonotype was detected ten times or more. The chain joins TRBV20-1 to TRBJ2-1; 7 bases fit TRBD2. The V and J ends lost 1 base and 3 bases, in that order; junction bases with no gene match: 12. Germline loops: CDR1 DFQATT, CDR2 SNEGSKA (reference sequence). CDR3 length: 17 residues. The CDR3 coding sequence is TGCAGTGCTAGAGCCCCCGGGGGGAGCGGGAACTACAATGAGCAGTTCTTC. Translating gives CSARAPGGSGNYNEQFF.

This clonotype has a count of ten or more. Here the CDR3 reads CASSLAPGNPGANVLTF. CDR3 nucleotide sequence: TGTGCCAGCAGCTTAGCGCCAGGGAATCCTGGGGCCAACGTCCTGACTTTC. The chain carries TRBV7-9 and TRBJ2-6, with D possibly matching TRBD1 (5 bases). The germline CDR1 and CDR2 sequences are SEHNR and FQNEAQ (reference sequence). Trimming took off 0 bases at V and 2 bases at J, with 11 bases between the two ends. This CDR3 is 17 amino acids long.

This clonotype was counted ten times or more. This chain links TRBV5-1 with TRBJ2-1, with TRBD2 identical over 7 bases. The CDR3 runs to 18 residues. CDR1 and CDR2 from the germline V gene are SGHRS and YFSETQ. The V and J ends lost 4 bases and 0 bases, in that order; junction bases with no gene match: 13. CDR3 residues: CASSPSTALADSYNEQFF. CDR3 DNA sequence: TGCGCCAGCAGCCCCAGTACGGCGCTAGCGGACTCCTACAATGAGCAGTTCTTC.

This clonotype was counted only a few times. V usage is TRBV29-1 and J usage is TRBJ2-7; TRBD1 matches 10 bases. The J segment lost 6 bases and the V segment lost 4 bases, leaving 6 bases of the junction unmatched. Germline V CDR1 and CDR2: SQVTM, ANQGSEA. The CDR3 loop spans 13 amino acids. The DNA of the CDR3 is TGCAGCGTTGGACAGGGGGCTTTTGGCGAGCAGTACTTC. Its translation is CSVGQGAFGEQYF.

CDR3 DNA sequence: TGTGCCAGCAGCCTCTTAAGGGGAGGGTACAATGAGCAGTTCTTC. Translating it yields CASSLLRGGYNEQFF. This chain joins TRBV14 and TRBJ2-1; 7 nucleotides match TRBD2. V shed 4 bases and J 4 bases; nucleotides not matched to a gene: 7. Germline loops: CDR1 SGHDN, CDR2 FVKESK. The CDR3 runs to 15 residues. The whole variable domain, remainder taken from reference TRBV14 and TRBJ2-1, is EAGVTQFPSHSVIEKGQTVTLRCDPISGHDNLYWYRRVMGKEIKFLLHFVKESKQDESGMPNNRFLAERTGGTYSTLKVQPAELEDSGVYFCASSLLRGGYNEQFFGPGTRLTVL.

This clonotype was counted ten times or more. CDR3 region: CASSYSSYEQYF. In DNA, the CDR3 is TGTGCCAGCAGCTACAGCTCCTACGAGCAGTACTTC. This chain connects TRBV11-3 to TRBJ2-7; D uncertain. The CDR3 totals 12 residues. V lost 4 bases, J lost 0 bases, and 4 bases lay in between. Germline CDR1 SGHNT, CDR2 YENEEA. The full variable domain, rest sourced from reference TRBV11-3 and TRBJ2-7, is EAGVVQSPRYKIIEKKQPVAFWCNPISGHNTLYWYLQNLGQGPELLIRYENEEAVDDSQLPKDRFSAERLKGVDSTLKIQPAELGDSAVYLCASSYSSYEQYFGPGTRLTVT.

This clonotype was detected many times. J is TRBJ1-2 and V is TRBV6-6; D remains unclear. Trimming shortened V by 7 bases and J by 3 bases, and 3 bases separated the two germline ends. This CDR3 has 10 residues. From germline, CDR1 is MNHNY and CDR2 SVGAGI (reference sequence). The CDR3 here is CASKHYGYTF. For the CDR3, the DNA is TGTGCCAGCAAACACTATGGCTACACCTTC.

This clonotype came up many times. V and J are TRBV7-2 and TRBJ2-5; 14 nucleotides line up with TRBD2. Looked up from germline, CDR1 is SGHTA and CDR2 is FQGNSA. After removal of 0 bases from V and 2 bases from J, the junction contained 5 bases not matched to a gene. This CDR3 spans 18 amino acids. In DNA, the CDR3 is TGTGCCAGCAGCTTAGCGGGGGGGACTAGCGGGAGTCAAGAGACCCAGTACTTC. Protein product: CASSLAGGTSGSQETQYF.